The subject of this entry is one T cell receptor beta chain. Its cognate antigen has yet to be identified. Base-call qualities are not available, and no considerably larger clone is one nucleotide away. Whole blood was collected in K2EDTA tubes by collaborating institutions according to the institutions' own protocols. For TCRbeta analysis, collaborator samples were shipped as frozen whole blood, as isolated PBMCs, or as DNA extracted from either sample type. The data are from a study of blood T cell repertoires in COVID-19 (dated by TCRdb to the early 2020s). Regarding the study in general: The collaborator samples originated in the United States, Italy and Spain and spanned the acute and convalescent phases of COVID-19. Deeply sampled blood TCRbeta repertoires from subjects exposed to, actively infected with, or recovered from COVID-19 were included in the dataset. Where available, HLA class I and class II types were obtained from metadata supplied by the sample provider rather than from assay-based typing. The samples were drawn from the first 160 participants of the ongoing ImmuneRACE study and from 1,200 or so subjects provided by 6 global collaborators. Nearly every sample came with metadata listing a de-identified subject ID, COVID-19 status, age in years and sex. The prospective study material was composed of cDNA or gDNA derived from T cells, B-cell-depleted T cells, or PBMCs. The repertoires were made available in a free public database intended to serve as a resource for research on the immune response to SARS-CoV-2. Overall study results and their limits: Clinical and demographic metadata were provided uncurated, with the amount varying by source and participant.

The CDR3 holds 14 amino acids from the cysteine to the phenylalanine. Here the CDR3 DNA is all that survives: 42 bases in frame from base 1. The trim is 6 bases for V and 9 bases for J, with a gap of 18 bases between the germline ends. The CDR1 and CDR2 encoded by the germline V gene are MDHEN and SYDVKM. The immunoSEQ Assay, a bias-controlled multiplex PCR, was used to amplify TCRbeta CDR3 regions from genomic DNA. As for how the authors treated the data: The number of nucleated cells in each sample was estimated from the amplification of reference gene primers within the assay. Sequence reads were collapsed and filtered to measure the absolute abundance of every unique TCRbeta CDR3 rearrangement. Productive Simpson clonality was computed per sample as the square root of Simpson's diversity index over productive rearrangements. Here the immuneACCESS table is served through TCRdb, limited to in-frame sequences with V and J called. Missing clones are a known gap in these copies; in checked studies unresolved V genes cover under half, and the rest lacks a known reason. From that table come the V and J calls and clone size; the DNA was used to work out D and trimming. This sample comprises hundreds of thousands of clones, around 86% of them detected only once. In total, the top ten clones hold over 1% of the sample.

The sample consisted of peripheral blood. The sequence came from a man between 65 and 85 years old with acute or convalescent COVID-19. The chain joins TRBV28 to TRBJ2-1; the D gene assignment is ambiguous. CDR3 region: CASRRSEPFGEQFF. In nucleotides, the sequence is TGTGCCAGCAGGCGGAGTGAGCCTTTCGGTGAGCAGTTCTTC.